The 15 T cell receptor beta chains listed next were all sequenced from one sample in a study of CD8+ T cells in alopecia areata. Treatment of the sample: oral pan-JAK inhibitor, 5-10 mg twice daily. RNA, once extracted, was reverse transcribed into cDNA for use as the sequencing template. Using immunoSEQ multiplex PCR, the repertoire was profiled, and TCRdb retains in-frame clones only, with some absent. This table has about 210,000 clones, roughly three fifths appearing once. This material consisted of CD4+ T cells sorted from blood, taken around week 44, from a patient treated with tofacitinib. The receptors stem from a human donor with alopecia areata.

This clone was picked up one time. The CDR3 sequence: CASSFGSGTVSGELFF. The CDR3 region has the DNA TGCGCCAGCAGCTTCGGGTCCGGGACAGTCTCCGGGGAGCTGTTTTTT. V and J are TRBV5-1 and TRBJ2-2, with 7 bases fitting TRBD1. This CDR3 spans 16 amino acids. CDR1 SGHRS and CDR2 YFSETQ come from the germline V gene. The V segment lost 2 bases and the J segment 6 bases; nucleotides outside the gene matches: 10. Filled out from reference TRBV5-1 and TRBJ2-2, the complete variable domain reads KAGVTQTPRYLIKTRGQQVTLSCSPISGHRSVSWYQQTPGQGLQFLFEYFSETQRNKGNFPGRFSGRQFSNSRSEMNVSTLELGDSALYLCASSFGSGTVSGELFFGEGSRLTVL.

The genes are TRBV5-6 and TRBJ2-7; 11 bases fit TRBD1. Per the germline V gene, CDR1 is SGHDT and CDR2 is YYEEEE. The CDR3 consists of 18 residues. With 3 bases clipped from V and 6 bases from J, the junction kept 17 bases outside the gene matches. In DNA form, the CDR3 reads TGTGCCAGCAGCTCACTGTATACCGGGACAGGGGGACCAGGCGAGCAGTACTTC. It codes for CASSSLYTGTGGPGEQYF.

J is TRBJ2-1 and V is TRBV5-6, with D possibly TRBD2 on 5 matching bases. The V gene lost 1 base and the J gene lost 9 bases, with 14 bases spanning the gap. Germline V gene sequence: CDR1 SGHDT, CDR2 YYEEEE. The CDR3 runs to 14 residues. CDR3 coding DNA: TGTGCCAGCAGCTTGACTTCGGCAGCGGTTGAGCAGTTCTTC. Amino acid sequence: CASSLTSAAVEQFF.

The chain carries TRBV23-1 and TRBJ1-5; possible D gene TRBD1, 5 bases. TRBV23-1 carries the ORF label, with uncertain function. The V and J ends lost 7 bases and 3 bases respectively, with 16 bases between them. This CDR3 has 15 amino acids. This chain's CDR3 is CASIWQRGFNQPQHF. CDR3 DNA sequence: TGCGCCAGCATATGGCAGAGGGGTTTCAATCAGCCCCAGCATTTT.

The V call is TRBV10-2, the J call TRBJ2-7, with D possibly matching TRBD1 (6 bases). CDR3 length: 14 amino acids. Per germline, CDR1 WSHSY and CDR2 SAAADI. Trimming removed 5 bases at V and 0 bases at J, with 11 bases between. The CDR3 sequence is CASSYHRDSYEQYF. DNA of the CDR3: TGCGCCAGCAGTTATCACAGGGACTCCTACGAGCAGTACTTC.

This clone was recorded only once. The CDR3 DNA follows: TGTGCCAGCAGTGGAGGGGGGAGTTCGGCCTATGGCTACACCTTC. This gives the protein CASSGGGSSAYGYTF. The chain links TRBV25-1 to TRBJ1-2, with D maybe TRBD1 (6 bases). Germline V lookup: CDR1 MGHDK, CDR2 SYGVNS. The V gene lost 4 bases and the J gene lost 4 bases, with 16 bases spanning the gap. The length of the CDR3 is 15 residues.

V and J are TRBV29-1 and TRBJ2-7; TRBD2 might be the D (6 bases). The CDR3 has 11 amino acids. Germline CDR1 reads SQVTM; CDR2 reads ANQGSEA. V was trimmed by 5 bases and J by 5 bases, leaving 10 bases between them. CDR3 DNA: TGCAGCGTTCCACTAGCTCACGAGCAGTACTTC. This translates into CSVPLAHEQYF.

V and J are TRBV5-6 and TRBJ1-5; D is perhaps TRBD1 (6 bases). CDR1 SGHDT and CDR2 YYEEEE come from the germline V gene. The CDR3 loop spans 14 amino acids. Trimming left V 4 bases short and J 3 bases short, with 11 bases between. The CDR3 coding sequence is TGTGCCAGCAGCCTGACAGGATACAATCAGCCCCAGCATTTT. Its protein product is CASSLTGYNQPQHF.

CDR3 region: CASSQDYGTYEQYF. The CDR3 DNA reads TGCGCCAGCAGCCAAGATTACGGAACCTACGAGCAGTACTTC. V gene TRBV4-1 combines with J gene TRBJ2-7; D not certain. The length of the CDR3 is 14 residues. Germline CDR1 reads MGHRA; CDR2 reads YSYEKL. Between the trimmed V and J ends, which lost 0 bases and 2 bases, there was a span of 8 bases.

The rearrangement joins TRBV28 to TRBJ2-3; the D is unclear. The CDR3 consists of 14 residues. V gave up 3 bases and J gave up 0 bases, with 7 bases separating them. The V gene's germline CDR1 is MDHEN and CDR2 SYDVKM. The CDR3: CASSLGISTDTQYF. The CDR3, as DNA: TGTGCCAGCAGTTTGGGAATTAGCACAGATACGCAGTATTTT.

The chain joins TRBV19 to TRBJ1-1, with TRBD1 as a possible D gene (5 bases). The V end lost 3 bases, the J end lost 1 base, and 6 bases lay between the germline ends. Per the germline V gene, CDR1 is LNHDA and CDR2 is SQIVND (reference sequence). This CDR3 spans 13 amino acids. The DNA for the CDR3 is TGTGCCAGTAGTATGGGGCCGAACACTGAAGCTTTCTTT. Its translation: CASSMGPNTEAFF.

This sequence joins TRBV5-5 and TRBJ2-7; D not certain. CDR3 size: 13 residues. V lost 4 bases and J lost 4, with 12 bases in between. CDR1 is SGHKS and CDR2 is YYEKEE in the germline V gene (reference sequence). DNA for the CDR3: TGTGCCAGCAGCCTCGGACGGAGATACGAGCAGTACTTC. Translation: CASSLGRRYEQYF.

The chain couples TRBV23-1 to TRBJ2-1; possible D gene TRBD1, 6 bases. TRBV23-1 is an open reading frame whose function is uncertain. The ends were cut back, 0 bases at V and 6 bases at J, with 18 bases in the middle. This CDR3 has 17 amino acids. The CDR3 protein is CASSQSNRVVGRNEQFF. DNA for the CDR3: TGCGCCAGCAGTCAATCAAACAGGGTAGTAGGTCGCAATGAGCAGTTCTTC.

This chain connects TRBV6-5 to TRBJ2-1, with a tentative D call TRBD2 (5 bases). This CDR3 has 13 residues. V lost 2 bases and J lost 4, with 6 bases in between. CDR1 and CDR2 from the germline V gene are MNHEY and SVGAGI. CDR3 sequence: CASSYSGYNEQFF. The DNA of the CDR3 is TGTGCCAGCAGTTACAGCGGTTACAATGAGCAGTTCTTC.

The chain recombines TRBV27 with TRBJ2-7, with TRBD1 as a possible D gene (5 bases). Trimming took off 3 bases at V and 3 bases at J, with 15 bases between the two ends. CDR1 is MNHEY and CDR2 is SMNVEV in the germline V gene (reference sequence). CDR3 size: 15 residues. DNA for the CDR3: TGTGCCAGCAGTTTGGCCGGACAAAAACTCTACGAGCAGTACTTC. It encodes CASSLAGQKLYEQYF.